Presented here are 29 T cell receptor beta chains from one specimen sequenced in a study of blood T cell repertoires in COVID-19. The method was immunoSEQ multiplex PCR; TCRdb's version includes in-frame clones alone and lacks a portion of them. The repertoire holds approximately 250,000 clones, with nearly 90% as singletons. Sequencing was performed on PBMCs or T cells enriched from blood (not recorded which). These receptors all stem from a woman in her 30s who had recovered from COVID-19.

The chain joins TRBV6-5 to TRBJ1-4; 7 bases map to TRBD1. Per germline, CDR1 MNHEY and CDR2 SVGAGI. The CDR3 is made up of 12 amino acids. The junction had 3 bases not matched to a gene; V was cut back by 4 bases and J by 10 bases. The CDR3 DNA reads TGTGCCAGCAGTTCCCACAGGGGAAAACTGTTTTTT. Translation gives CASSSHRGKLFF.

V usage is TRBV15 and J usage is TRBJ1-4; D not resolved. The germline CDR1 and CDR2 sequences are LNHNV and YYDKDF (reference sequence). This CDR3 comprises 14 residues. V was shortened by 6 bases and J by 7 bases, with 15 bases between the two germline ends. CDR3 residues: CATRRSSYSEKLFF. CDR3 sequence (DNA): TGTGCCACCAGGAGGAGTAGTTATAGTGAAAAACTGTTTTTT.

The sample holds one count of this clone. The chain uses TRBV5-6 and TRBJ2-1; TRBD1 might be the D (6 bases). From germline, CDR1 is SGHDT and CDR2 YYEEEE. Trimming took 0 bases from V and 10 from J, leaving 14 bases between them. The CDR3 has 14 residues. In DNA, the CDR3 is TGTGCCAGCAGCTTGGACTTCTCCCAGGGGGAGCAGTTCTTC. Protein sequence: CASSLDFSQGEQFF.

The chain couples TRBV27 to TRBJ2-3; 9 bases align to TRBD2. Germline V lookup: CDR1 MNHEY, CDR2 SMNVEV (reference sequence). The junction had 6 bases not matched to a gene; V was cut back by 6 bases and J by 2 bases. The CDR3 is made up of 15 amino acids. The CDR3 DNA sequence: TGTGCCAGCAGGCCTAGCGGGACTATCACAGATACGCAGTATTTT. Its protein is CASRPSGTITDTQYF.

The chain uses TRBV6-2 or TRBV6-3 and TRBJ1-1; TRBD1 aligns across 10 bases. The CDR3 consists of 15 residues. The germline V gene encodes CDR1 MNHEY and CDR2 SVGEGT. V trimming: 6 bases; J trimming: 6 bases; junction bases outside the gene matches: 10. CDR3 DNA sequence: TGTGCCAGCAGCAATAACCGGGACAGGGGTTCTGAAGCTTTCTTT. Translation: CASSNNRDRGSEAFF.

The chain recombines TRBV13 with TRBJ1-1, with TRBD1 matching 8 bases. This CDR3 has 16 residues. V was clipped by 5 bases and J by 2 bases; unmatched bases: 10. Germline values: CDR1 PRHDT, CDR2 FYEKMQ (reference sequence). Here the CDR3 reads CASSPRTGRVNTEAFF. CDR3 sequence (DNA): TGTGCCAGCAGCCCCCGGACAGGGAGAGTTAACACTGAAGCTTTCTTT. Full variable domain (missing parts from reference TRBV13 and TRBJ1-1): AAGVIQSPRHLIKEKRETATLKCYPIPRHDTVYWYQQGPGQDPQFLISFYEKMQSDKGSIPDRFSAQQFSDYHSELNMSSLELGDSALYFCASSPRTGRVNTEAFFGQGTRLTVV.

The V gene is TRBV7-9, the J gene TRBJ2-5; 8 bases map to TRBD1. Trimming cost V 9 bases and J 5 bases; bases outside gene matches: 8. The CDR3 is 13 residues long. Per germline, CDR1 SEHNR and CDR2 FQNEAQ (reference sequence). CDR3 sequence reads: CASYPTGVETQYF. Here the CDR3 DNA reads TGTGCCAGTTACCCGACAGGGGTGGAGACCCAGTACTTC. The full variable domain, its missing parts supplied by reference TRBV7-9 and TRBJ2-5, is DTGVSQNPRHKITKRGQNVTFRCDPISEHNRLYWYRQTLGQGPEFLTYFQNEAQLEKSRLLSDRFSAERPKGSFSTLEIQRTEQGDSAMYLCASYPTGVETQYFGPGTRLLVL.

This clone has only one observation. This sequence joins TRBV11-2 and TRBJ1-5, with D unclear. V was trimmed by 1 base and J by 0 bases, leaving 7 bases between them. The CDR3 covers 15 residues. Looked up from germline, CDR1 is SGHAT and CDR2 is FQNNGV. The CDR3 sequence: CASSLAGNSNQPQHF. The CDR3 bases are TGTGCCAGCAGCTTAGCAGGCAATAGCAATCAGCCCCAGCATTTT.

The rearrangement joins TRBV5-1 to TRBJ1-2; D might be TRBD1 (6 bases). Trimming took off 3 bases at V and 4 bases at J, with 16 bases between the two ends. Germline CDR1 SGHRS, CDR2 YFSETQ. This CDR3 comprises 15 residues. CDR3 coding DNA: TGCGCCAGCAGCTCCAACTCAGGGGTTGGCTATGGCTACACCTTC. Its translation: CASSSNSGVGYGYTF.

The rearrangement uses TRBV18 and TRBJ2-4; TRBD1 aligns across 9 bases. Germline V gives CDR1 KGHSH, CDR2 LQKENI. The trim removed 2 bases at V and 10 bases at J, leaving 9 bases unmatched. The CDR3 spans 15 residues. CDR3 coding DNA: TGTGCCAGCTCACCATCACAGGGGGCTCGCACAATTCAGTACTTC. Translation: CASSPSQGARTIQYF.

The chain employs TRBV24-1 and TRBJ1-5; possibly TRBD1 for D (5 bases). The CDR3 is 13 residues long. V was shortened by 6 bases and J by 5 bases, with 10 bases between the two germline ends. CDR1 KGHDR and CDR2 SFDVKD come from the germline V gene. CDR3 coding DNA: TGTGCCACCAGTCCTGACAGTTATCAGCCCCAGCATTTT. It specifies CATSPDSYQPQHF.

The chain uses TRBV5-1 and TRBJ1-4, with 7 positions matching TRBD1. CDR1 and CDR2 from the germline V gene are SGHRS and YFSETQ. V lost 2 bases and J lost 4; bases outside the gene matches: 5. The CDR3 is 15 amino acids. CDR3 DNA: TGCGCCAGCAGCTTTGAGGGGGCGGTTAATGAAAAACTGTTTTTT. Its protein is CASSFEGAVNEKLFF.

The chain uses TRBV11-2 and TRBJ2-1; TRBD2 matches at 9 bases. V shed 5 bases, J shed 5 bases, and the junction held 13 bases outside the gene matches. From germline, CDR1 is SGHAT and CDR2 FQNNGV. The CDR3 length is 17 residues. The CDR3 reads CASSETLIAGVDNEQFF. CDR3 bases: TGTGCCAGCAGCGAAACCCTAATAGCGGGAGTCGACAATGAGCAGTTCTTC.

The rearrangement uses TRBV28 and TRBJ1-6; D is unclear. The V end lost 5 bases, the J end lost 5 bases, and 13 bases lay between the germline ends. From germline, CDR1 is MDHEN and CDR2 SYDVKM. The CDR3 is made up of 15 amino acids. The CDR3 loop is CASSTIGANNSPLHF. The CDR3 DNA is TGTGCCAGCAGTACGATAGGAGCAAATAATTCACCCCTCCACTTT.

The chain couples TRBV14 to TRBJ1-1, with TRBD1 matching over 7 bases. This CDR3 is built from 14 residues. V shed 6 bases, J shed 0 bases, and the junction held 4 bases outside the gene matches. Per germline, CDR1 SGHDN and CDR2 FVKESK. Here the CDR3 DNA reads TGTGCCAGCAGACGGACAGGCGTGAACACTGAAGCTTTCTTT. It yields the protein CASRRTGVNTEAFF.

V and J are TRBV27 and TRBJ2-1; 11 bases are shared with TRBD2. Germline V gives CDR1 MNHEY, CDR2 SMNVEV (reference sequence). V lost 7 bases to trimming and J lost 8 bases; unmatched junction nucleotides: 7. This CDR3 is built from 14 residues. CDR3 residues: CASTPSGRIDEQFF. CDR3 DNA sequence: TGTGCCAGCACCCCTAGCGGGAGGATAGATGAGCAGTTCTTC.

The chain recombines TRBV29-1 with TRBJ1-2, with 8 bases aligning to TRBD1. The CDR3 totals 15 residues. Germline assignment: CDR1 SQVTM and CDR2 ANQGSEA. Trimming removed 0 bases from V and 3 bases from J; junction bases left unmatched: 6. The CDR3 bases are TGCAGCGTTGAAGATGGACAGGGTCCCCACTATGGCTACACCTTC. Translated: CSVEDGQGPHYGYTF.

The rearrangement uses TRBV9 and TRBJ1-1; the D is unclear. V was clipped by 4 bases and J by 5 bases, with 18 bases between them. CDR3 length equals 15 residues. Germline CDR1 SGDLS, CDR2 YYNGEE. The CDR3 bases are TGTGCCAGCAGCCCGCCTGGAGGAGGAAGGACTGAAGCTTTCTTT. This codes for CASSPPGGGRTEAFF.

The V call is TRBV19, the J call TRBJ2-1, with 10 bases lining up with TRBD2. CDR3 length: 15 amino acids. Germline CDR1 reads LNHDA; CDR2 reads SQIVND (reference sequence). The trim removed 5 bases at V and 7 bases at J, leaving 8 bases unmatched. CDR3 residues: CASSRSSGGQNEQFF. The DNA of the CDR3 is TGTGCCAGTAGTCGATCTAGCGGGGGTCAAAATGAGCAGTTCTTC.

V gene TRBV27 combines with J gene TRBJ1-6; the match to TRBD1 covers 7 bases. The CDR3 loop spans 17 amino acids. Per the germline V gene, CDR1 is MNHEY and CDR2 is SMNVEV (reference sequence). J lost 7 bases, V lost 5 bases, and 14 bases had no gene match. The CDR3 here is CASSLFSGQGENSPLHF. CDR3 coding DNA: TGTGCCAGCAGTCTTTTCTCGGGGCAGGGGGAGAATTCACCCCTCCACTTT.

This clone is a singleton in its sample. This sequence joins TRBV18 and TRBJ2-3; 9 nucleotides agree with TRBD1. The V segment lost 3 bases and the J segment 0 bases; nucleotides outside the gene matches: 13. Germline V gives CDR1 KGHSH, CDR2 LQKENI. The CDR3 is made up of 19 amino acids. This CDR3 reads CASSPIPGQGSLSTDTQYF. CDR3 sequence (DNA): TGTGCCAGCTCACCTATTCCGGGACAGGGAAGCCTTAGCACAGATACGCAGTATTTT.

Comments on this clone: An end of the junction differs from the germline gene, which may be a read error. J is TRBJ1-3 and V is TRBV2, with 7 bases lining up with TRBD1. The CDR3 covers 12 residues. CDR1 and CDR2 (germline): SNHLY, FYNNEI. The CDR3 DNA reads TGTGCCAGCAGTGACGACAGGGTGAGCGTACATTTT. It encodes CASSDDRVSVHF.

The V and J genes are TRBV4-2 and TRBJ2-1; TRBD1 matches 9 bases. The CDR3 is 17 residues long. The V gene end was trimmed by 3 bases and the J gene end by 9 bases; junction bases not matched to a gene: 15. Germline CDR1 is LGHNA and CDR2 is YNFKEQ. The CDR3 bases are TGTGCCAGCAGCCAGACAATTCCCGGGACAGGGAATTCTGAGCAGTTCTTC. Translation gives CASSQTIPGTGNSEQFF.

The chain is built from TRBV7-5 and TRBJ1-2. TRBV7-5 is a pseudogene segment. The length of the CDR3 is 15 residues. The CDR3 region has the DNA TGTGTCAGAAGCTTACCCTTAGACGTAGCGGAGGGCTACACCTTC. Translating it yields CVRSLPLDVAEGYTF.

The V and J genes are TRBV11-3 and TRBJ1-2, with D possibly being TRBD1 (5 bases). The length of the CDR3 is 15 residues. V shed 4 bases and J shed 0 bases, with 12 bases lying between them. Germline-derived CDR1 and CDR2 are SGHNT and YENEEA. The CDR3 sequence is CASSSEGRSNYGYTF. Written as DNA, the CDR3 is TGTGCCAGCAGCTCGGAGGGACGGTCTAACTATGGCTACACCTTC.

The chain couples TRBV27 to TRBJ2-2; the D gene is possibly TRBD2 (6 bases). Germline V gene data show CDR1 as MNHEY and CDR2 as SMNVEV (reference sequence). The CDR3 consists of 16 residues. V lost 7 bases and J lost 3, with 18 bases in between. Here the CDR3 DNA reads TGTGCCAGCACTCCTCATACGGGAGCGCACACCGGGGAGCTGTTTTTT. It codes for CASTPHTGAHTGELFF.

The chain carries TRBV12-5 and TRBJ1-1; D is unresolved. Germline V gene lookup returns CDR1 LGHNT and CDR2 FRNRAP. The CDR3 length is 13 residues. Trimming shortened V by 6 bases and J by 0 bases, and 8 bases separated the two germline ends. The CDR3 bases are TGTGCTAGTGGGTTGACACTGAACACTGAAGCTTTCTTT. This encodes CASGLTLNTEAFF. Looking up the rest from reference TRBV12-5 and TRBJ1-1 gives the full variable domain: DARVTQTPRHKVTEMGQEVTMRCQPILGHNTVFWYRQTMMQGLELLAYFRNRAPLDDSGMPKDRFSAEMPDATLATLKIQPSEPRDSAVYFCASGLTLNTEAFFGQGTRLTVV.

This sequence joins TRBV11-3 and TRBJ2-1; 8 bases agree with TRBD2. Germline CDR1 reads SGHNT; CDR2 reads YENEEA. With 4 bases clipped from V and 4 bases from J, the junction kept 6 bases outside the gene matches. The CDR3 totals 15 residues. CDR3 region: CASSYGLAVYNEQFF. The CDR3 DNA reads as TGTGCCAGCAGCTATGGACTAGCAGTATACAATGAGCAGTTCTTC.

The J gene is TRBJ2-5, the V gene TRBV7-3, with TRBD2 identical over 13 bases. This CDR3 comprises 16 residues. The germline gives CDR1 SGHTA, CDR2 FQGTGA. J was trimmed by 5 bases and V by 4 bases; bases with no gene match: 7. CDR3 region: CASSSRLAGGRETQYF. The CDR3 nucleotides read TGTGCCAGCAGCTCCCGACTAGCGGGGGGCCGGGAGACCCAGTACTTC.